The entry below gives a single TCR beta chain sequence along with its context. Researchers took RNA transcripts and amplified the TCR beta CDR3 regions from them. During a first-round RT-PCR of the TCR CDR3, the HTBI primer set was used. TCRdb reprocessed the multiplex PCR reads via MiXCR and lists one record per CDR3 protein. Of roughly 530,000 distinct CDR3 sequences in the sample, over 15% are singletons; the top ten hold roughly a sixth. The data are from a study of T cells in Graves' hyperthyroidism and ophthalmopathy. Diagnoses were established using clinical symptoms, serum thyroxine and TRAb, thyroid ultrasound and orbital computed tomography. The sample taken for sequencing was blood. The TCR comes from a woman aged 18-35 years with Graves' ophthalmopathy.

The CDR3 here is CSARDRGEWVGYTF. For the CDR3, the DNA is TGCAGTGCTAGAGATAGGGGAGAATGGGTTGGCTACACCTTC. The chain joins TRBV20-1 to TRBJ1-2; D might be TRBD1 (5 bases). The V end lost 0 bases, the J end lost 7 bases, and 15 bases lay between the germline ends. CDR3 length equals 14 residues. Germline CDR1 and CDR2: DFQATT and SNEGSKA (reference sequence).